The 5 T cell receptor beta chains below all came from one sample that was sequenced in a study of T cell changes during pregnancy in multiple sclerosis. Only in-frame clones appear in the TCRdb table, and some are missing; sequencing was by immunoSEQ multiplex PCR. The sample has under 70,000 clones; 85% to 95% are singletons. The starting material was peripheral blood, obtained in the third trimester of pregnancy. Source of these receptors: a female donor in good health, enrolled as a control in a pregnancy study.

V gene TRBV11-2 combines with J gene TRBJ2-5; tentative D call: TRBD1 (6 bases). Germline V gene sequence: CDR1 SGHAT, CDR2 FQNNGV. The V end was cut by 2 bases, the J end by 7 bases, with 14 bases between. The CDR3 runs 14 residues. The CDR3 spells CASSLNREVGTQYF. In DNA, the CDR3 is TGTGCCAGCAGCTTAAACAGGGAAGTGGGGACCCAGTACTTC.

The rearrangement links TRBV9 to TRBJ2-5; 7 positions match TRBD1. The germline CDR1 and CDR2 sequences are SGDLS and YYNGEE. J was trimmed by 5 bases and V by 0 bases; bases with no gene match: 7. The CDR3 loop spans 15 amino acids. CDR3 protein: CASSVVGGAGETQYF. The CDR3 DNA reads as TGTGCCAGCAGCGTAGTAGGGGGCGCAGGGGAGACCCAGTACTTC.

The chain has TRBV27 and TRBJ2-5, with a weak D call TRBD1 (8 bases). Trimming left V 6 bases short and J 2 bases short, with 22 bases between. The germline V gene has CDR1 MNHEY and CDR2 SMNVEV (reference sequence). CDR3 length: 17 amino acids. CDR3 loop: CASRPYLDREGQETQYF. The CDR3, as DNA: TGTGCCAGCAGGCCGTACTTGGACAGGGAGGGGCAAGAGACCCAGTACTTC.

V and J are TRBV11-2 and TRBJ2-7; the D gene is possibly TRBD2 (5 bases). The V end lost 7 bases, the J end lost 6 bases, and 10 bases lay between the germline ends. CDR1 and CDR2 from the germline V gene are SGHAT and FQNNGV. There are 11 residues in the CDR3. CDR3 sequence: CASTARGEQYF. The CDR3 nucleotides read TGTGCCAGCACCGCCCGGGGCGAGCAGTACTTC.

This clone was observed a handful of times. The rearrangement uses TRBV2 and TRBJ2-1, with D tentatively TRBD2 (6 bases). CDR3 size: 15 residues. The V end was cut by 10 bases, the J end by 6 bases, with 22 bases between. Germline loops: CDR1 SNHLY, CDR2 FYNNEI. CDR3 loop: CATRQEGSWGNEQFF. CDR3 sequence (DNA): TGTGCCACTCGTCAGGAGGGCAGCTGGGGCAATGAGCAGTTCTTC. Looking up the rest from reference TRBV2 and TRBJ2-1 gives the full variable domain: EPEVTQTPSHQVTQMGQEVILRCVPISNHLYFYWYRQILGQKVEFLVSFYNNEISEKSEIFDDQFSVERPDGSNFTLKIRSTKLEDSAMYFCATRQEGSWGNEQFFGPGTRLTVL.